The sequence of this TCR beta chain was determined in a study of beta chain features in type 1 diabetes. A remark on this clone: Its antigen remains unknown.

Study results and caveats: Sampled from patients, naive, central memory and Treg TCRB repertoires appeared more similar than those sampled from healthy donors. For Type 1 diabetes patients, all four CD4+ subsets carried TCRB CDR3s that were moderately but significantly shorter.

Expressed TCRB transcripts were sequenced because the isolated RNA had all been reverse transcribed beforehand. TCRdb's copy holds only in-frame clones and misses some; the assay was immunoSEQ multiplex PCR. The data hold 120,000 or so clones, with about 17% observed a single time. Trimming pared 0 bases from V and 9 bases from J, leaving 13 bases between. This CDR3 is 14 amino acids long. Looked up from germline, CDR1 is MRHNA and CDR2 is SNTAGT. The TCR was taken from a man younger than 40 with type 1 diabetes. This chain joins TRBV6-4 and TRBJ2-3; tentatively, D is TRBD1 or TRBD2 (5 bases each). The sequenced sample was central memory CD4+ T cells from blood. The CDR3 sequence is CASSDSGQTGTQYF. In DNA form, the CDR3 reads TGTGCCAGCAGTGACTCGGGGCAGACGGGGACGCAGTATTTT.